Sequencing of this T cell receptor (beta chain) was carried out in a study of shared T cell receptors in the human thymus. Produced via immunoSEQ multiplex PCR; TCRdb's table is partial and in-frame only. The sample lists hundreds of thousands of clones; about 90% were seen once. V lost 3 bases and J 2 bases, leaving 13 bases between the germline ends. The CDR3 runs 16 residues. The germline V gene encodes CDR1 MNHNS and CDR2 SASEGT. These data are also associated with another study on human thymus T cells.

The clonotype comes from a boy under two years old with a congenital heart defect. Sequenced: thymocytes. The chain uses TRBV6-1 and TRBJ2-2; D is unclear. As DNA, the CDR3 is TGTGCCAGCAGTGACGTGCAGAACCAAAACACCGGGGAGCTGTTTTTT. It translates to CASSDVQNQNTGELFF.